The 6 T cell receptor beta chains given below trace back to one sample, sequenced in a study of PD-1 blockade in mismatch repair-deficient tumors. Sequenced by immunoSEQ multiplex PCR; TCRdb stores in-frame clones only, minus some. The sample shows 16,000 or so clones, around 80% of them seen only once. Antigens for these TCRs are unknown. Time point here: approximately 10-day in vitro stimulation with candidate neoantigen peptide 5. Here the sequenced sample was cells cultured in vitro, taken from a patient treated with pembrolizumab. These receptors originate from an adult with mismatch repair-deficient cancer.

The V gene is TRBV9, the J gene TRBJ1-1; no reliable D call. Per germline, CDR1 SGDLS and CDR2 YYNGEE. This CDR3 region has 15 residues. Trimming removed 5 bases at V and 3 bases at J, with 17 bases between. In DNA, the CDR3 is TGTGCCAGCAGAGAATACATTGGCCCTCACACTGAAGCTTTCTTT. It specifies CASREYIGPHTEAFF.

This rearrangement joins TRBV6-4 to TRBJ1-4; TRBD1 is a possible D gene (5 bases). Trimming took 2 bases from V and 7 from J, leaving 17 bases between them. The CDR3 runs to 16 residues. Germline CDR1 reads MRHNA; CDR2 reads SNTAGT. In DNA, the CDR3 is TGTGCCAGCAGTGACCCCCGTGGCAGGGCGTCTGAAAAACTGTTTTTT. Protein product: CASSDPRGRASEKLFF.

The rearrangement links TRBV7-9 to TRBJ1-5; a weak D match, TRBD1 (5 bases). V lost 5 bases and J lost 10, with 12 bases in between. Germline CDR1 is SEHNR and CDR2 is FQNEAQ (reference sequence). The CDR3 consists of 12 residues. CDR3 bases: TGTGCCAGCAGCCCAGGGTTCCTTCCCCAGCATTTT. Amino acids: CASSPGFLPQHF.

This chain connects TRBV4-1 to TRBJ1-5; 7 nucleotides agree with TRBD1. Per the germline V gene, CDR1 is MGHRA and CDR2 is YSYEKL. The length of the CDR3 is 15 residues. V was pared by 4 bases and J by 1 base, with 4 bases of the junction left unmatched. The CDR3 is CASSPRGYSNQPQHF. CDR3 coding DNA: TGCGCCAGCAGCCCCAGGGGGTACAGCAATCAGCCCCAGCATTTT.

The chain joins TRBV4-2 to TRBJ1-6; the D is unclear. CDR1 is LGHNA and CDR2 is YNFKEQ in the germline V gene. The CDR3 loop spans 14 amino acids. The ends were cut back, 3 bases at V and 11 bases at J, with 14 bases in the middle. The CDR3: CASSHASEVPPLHF. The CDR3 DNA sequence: TGTGCCAGCAGCCATGCTAGTGAGGTCCCACCCCTCCACTTT.

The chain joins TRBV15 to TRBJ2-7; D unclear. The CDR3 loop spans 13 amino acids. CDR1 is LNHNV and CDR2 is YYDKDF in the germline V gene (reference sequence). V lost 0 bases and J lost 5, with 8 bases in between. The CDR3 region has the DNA TGTGCCACCAGCAGAGACTTTCCTGACGAGCAGTACTTC. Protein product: CATSRDFPDEQYF.